This T cell receptor beta chain came from a study of early T cells in non-severe SARS-CoV-2 infection. Study in general: Sequencing targeted bulk RNA from unsorted whole blood, leaving chains unpaired. Study conclusions and caveats: VDJdb matches were skewed toward anti-spike CD8 T cell responses.

The protocol attached unique molecular identifiers to individual cDNA molecules. In TCRdb, the 5' RACE reads were re-called with MiXCR into one record per CDR3 protein. The sample contains approximately 30,000 distinct CDR3 sequences, about 6% of which appear only once. This clonotype was found many times. Its target is unknown. Germline V gene data show CDR1 as SGHTA and CDR2 as FQGTGA. CDR3 length: 17 residues. The junction had 14 bases not matched to a gene; V was cut back by 5 bases and J by 2 bases. Sequences were obtained from whole blood. This chain uses TRBV7-3 with TRBJ1-2; 7 bases map to TRBD1. The sequence was obtained from an adult who was a healthcare worker with PCR-confirmed SARS-CoV-2 infection or an uninfected control (not recorded which). CDR3 DNA sequence: TGTGCCAGCAGCCCCTGGCGGGACAGTAACGAAAACTATGGCTACACCTTC. Residues: CASSPWRDSNENYGYTF.